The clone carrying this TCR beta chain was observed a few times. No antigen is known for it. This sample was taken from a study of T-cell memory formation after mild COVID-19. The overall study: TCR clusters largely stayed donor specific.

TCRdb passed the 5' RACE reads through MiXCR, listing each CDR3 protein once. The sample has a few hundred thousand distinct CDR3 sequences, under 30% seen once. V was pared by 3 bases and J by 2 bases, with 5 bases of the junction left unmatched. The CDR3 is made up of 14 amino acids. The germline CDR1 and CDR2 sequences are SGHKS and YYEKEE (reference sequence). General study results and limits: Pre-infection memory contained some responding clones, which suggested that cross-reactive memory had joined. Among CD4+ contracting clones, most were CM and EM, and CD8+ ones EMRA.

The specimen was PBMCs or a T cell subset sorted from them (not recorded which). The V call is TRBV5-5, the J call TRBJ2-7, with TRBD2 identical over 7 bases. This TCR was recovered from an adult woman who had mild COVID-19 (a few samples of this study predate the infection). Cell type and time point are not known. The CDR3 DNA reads TGTGCCAGCAGCTCGAGCGGGGATGCCTACGAGCAGTACTTC. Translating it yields CASSSSGDAYEQYF.